The sequence of this TCR beta chain was determined in a study of patients and donors after allogeneic stem cell transplantation. This clonotype has just a few counts. The V and J ends lost 3 bases and 2 bases, in that order; junction bases with no gene match: 2. Germline CDR1 is LGHNA and CDR2 is YSLEER. The CDR3 has 15 amino acids. TCRdb passed the RT-PCR reads through MiXCR, listing each CDR3 protein once. The sample consists of some 200,000 distinct CDR3 sequences, around two fifths of them appearing once. The sample taken for sequencing was blood, either unsorted or a sorted T cell fraction (not recorded which). The rearrangement uses TRBV4-3 and TRBJ2-5, with 11 positions matching TRBD1. This TCR was sampled from a human donor who was either an allogeneic HSCT recipient or a stem cell or donor lymphocyte infusion donor (not recorded which). It is not recorded whose cells these are; they may come from a transplant donor. CDR3 nucleotides: TGCGCCAGCAGCCATGGGACAGGGGGTCAAGAGACCCAGTACTTC. Its translation: CASSHGTGGQETQYF.